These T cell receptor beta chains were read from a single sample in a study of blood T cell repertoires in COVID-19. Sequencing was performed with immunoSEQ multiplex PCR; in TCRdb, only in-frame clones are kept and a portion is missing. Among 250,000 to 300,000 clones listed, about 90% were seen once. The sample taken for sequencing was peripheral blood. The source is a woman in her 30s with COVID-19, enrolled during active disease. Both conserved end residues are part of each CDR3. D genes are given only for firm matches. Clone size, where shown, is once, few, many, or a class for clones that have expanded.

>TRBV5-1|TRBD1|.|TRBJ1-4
TGCGCCAGCAGCTTACAGGGGGAGAACGAAAAACTGTTTTTT
CASSLQGENEKLFF
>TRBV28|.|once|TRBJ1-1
TGTGCCAGCAGTTTATTTACAGGGAGATTTGAAGCTTTCTTT
CASSLFTGRFEAFF
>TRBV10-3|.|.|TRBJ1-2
TGTGCCATCAGCGAAGACTCTAACTATGGCTACACCTTC
CAISEDSNYGYTF
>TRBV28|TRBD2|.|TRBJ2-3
TGTGCCAGCAGTGAGAGACTAGCGGGATTAGCAGATACGCAGTATTTT
CASSERLAGLADTQYF
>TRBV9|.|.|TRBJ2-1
TGTGCCAGCAGCGTATTGGGGAGCTCCTACAATGAGCAGTTCTTC
CASSVLGSSYNEQFF
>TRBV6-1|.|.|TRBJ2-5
TGTGCCAGCAGTGAATCTAGAATGAACGGAGAGACCCAGTACTTC
CASSESRMNGETQYF
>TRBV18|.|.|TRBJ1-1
TGTGCCAGCTCACCCAACAAGGGGGTGAACACTGAAGCTTTCTTT
CASSPNKGVNTEAFF
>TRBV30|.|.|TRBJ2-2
TGTGCCTGGAGTGTAGACGGGAGAGCCACCGGGGAGCTGTTTTTT
CAWSVDGRATGELFF
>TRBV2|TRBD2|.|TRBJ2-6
TGTGCCAGCAGTGACGCGGGGGGGTTTGGGGCCAACGTCCTGACTTTC
CASSDAGGFGANVLTF
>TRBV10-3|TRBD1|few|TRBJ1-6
TGTGCCATCAGTCACCGGGACAGAGATTCACCCCTCCACTTT
CAISHRDRDSPLHF
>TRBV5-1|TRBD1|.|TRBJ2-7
TGCGCCAGCAGCCCGGGACAGGGGATATCCTACGAGCAGTACTTC
CASSPGQGISYEQYF
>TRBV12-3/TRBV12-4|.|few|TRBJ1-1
TGTGCCAGCACCCGGGAGGCCTCAGAAGCTTTCTTT
CASTREASEAFF
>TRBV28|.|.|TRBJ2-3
TGTGCCAGCACCCCCCATACAGATACGCAGTATTTT
CASTPHTDTQYF
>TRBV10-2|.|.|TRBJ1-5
TGCGCCAGCAGTGACAGGCCGATCAATCAGCCCCAGCATTTT
CASSDRPINQPQHF
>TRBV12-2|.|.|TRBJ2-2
TGTGCAAGTCGCTCGGACAGGGGGCAGATCGGGGAGCTGTTTTTT
CASRSDRGQIGELFF
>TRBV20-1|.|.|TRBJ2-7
TGCAGTGCTAGAGAGGCGGGCGAGCAGTACTTC
CSAREAGEQYF
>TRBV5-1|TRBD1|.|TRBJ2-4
TGCGCCAGCAGCACACCCCTGGACAGGTCCAAAAACATTCAGTACTTC
CASSTPLDRSKNIQYF
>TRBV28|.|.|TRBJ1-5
TGTGCCAGCAGCTCGGCGAACCGGGACACCCAGCATTTT
CASSSANRDTQHF
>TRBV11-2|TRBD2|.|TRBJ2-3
TGTGCCAGCAGCTTCGGGACTAGCGGGAGTTATACGCAGTATTTT
CASSFGTSGSYTQYF
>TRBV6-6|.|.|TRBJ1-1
TGTGCCAGCAGTTACTCGAAACCAGAAACTGAAGCTTTCTTT
CASSYSKPETEAFF
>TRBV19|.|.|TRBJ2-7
TGTGCCAGTAGTATTGCGTCACGGAGCTCCTACGAGCAGTACTTC
CASSIASRSSYEQYF
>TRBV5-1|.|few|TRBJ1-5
TGCGCCAGCAGGGCAGCCCCAGGTAGCAATCAGCCCCAGCATTTT
CASRAAPGSNQPQHF
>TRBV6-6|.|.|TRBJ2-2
TGTGCCAGCAGTTATGGGCAGGGCCTCACCGGGGAGCTGTTTTTT
CASSYGQGLTGELFF
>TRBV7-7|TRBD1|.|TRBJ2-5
TGTGCTAGCAGCTTAGGAAAGGGACAGGGGGCCGAGACCCAGTACTTC
CASSLGKGQGAETQYF
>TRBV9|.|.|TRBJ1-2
TGTGCCAGCAGCGCACAACCGAACTATGGCTACACCTTC
CASSAQPNYGYTF
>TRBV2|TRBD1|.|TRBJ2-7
TGTGCCAGCAGTGAAGACAGGGGCGGATACGAGCAGTACTTC
CASSEDRGGYEQYF
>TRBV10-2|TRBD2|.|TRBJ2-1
TGCGCCAGCAAAGCTAGCGGGAGGGCCGGTGAGCAGTTCTTC
CASKASGRAGEQFF
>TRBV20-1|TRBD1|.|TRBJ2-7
TGCAGTGCTAGTGGGACAGGGATATACGAGCAGTACTTC
CSASGTGIYEQYF
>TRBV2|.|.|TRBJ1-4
TGTGCCAGCAGCGGGACTCCGGGTGAAAAACTGTTTTTT
CASSGTPGEKLFF
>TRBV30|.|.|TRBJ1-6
TGTGCCTGGAGGGAGGCAGGATTTAATTCACCCCTCCACTTT
CAWREAGFNSPLHF
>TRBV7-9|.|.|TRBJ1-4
TGTGCCAGCAGCACGGAGGAGGCAAAACTGTTTTTT
CASSTEEAKLFF
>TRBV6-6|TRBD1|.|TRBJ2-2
TGTGCCAGCAGTCAAATTTTCGGACAGGGGGCCATCACCGGGGAGCTGTTTTTT
CASSQIFGQGAITGELFF
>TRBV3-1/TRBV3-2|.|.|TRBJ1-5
TGTGCCAGCAGCCAAGATGGAGGCAGGCAACCCGGGGTTGAAACTCAGCCCCAGCATTTT
CASSQDGGRQPGVETQPQHF
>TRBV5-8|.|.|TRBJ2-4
TGTGCCAGCAGCTTCACAGGGATGGGAAACATTCAGTACTTC
CASSFTGMGNIQYF
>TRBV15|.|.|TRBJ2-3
TGTGCCACCAGCAGAGATTTAGGGGACTGGACCCATACGCAGTATTTT
CATSRDLGDWTHTQYF
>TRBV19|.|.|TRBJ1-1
TGTGCCAGTAGTATAGAGATGGCTAACACTGAAGCTTTCTTT
CASSIEMANTEAFF
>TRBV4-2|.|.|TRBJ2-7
TGTGCCAGCAGCCAAGATCTCGACACCTCCTACGAGCAGTACTTC
CASSQDLDTSYEQYF
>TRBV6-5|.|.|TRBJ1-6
TGTGCCAGCAGTTGGGGGAGGGTTCGTAATTCACCCCTCCACTTT
CASSWGRVRNSPLHF
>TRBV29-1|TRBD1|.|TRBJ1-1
TGCAGCGTTTTACTGACAGGGGGCGTCTCTGAAGCTTTCTTT
CSVLLTGGVSEAFF
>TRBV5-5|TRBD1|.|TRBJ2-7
TGTGCCAGCAGCCGGGACAGGGGGTACGAGCAGTACTTC
CASSRDRGYEQYF